This T cell receptor beta chain originates from a study of T-cell reconstitution after alpha-beta-depleted transplantation in children. Unique molecular identifiers were used to barcode this TCRbeta library. MiXCR, applied by TCRdb to the PCR reads, yields one record per CDR3 protein. The sample has about 500,000 distinct CDR3 sequences; approximately 30% are singletons. The sequence was collected from a human donor who donated a stem cell graft to a child with aplastic anemia. Sequenced material: PBMCs from the stem cell graft donor, taken from the stem cell graft.

Here the CDR3 DNA reads TGTGCCAGCAGCCAAGAGGGTAAAGGACTAGCGGGAGGAGGGAATACGCAGTATTTT. This codes for CASSQEGKGLAGGGNTQYF. The V call is TRBV14, the J call TRBJ2-3; 14 bases agree with TRBD2. The CDR3 covers 19 residues. Germline CDR1 SGHDN, CDR2 FVKESK. The J segment lost 7 bases and the V segment lost 0 bases, leaving 12 bases of the junction unmatched. The variable domain in full, with the rest retrieved from reference TRBV14 and TRBJ2-3, is EAGVTQFPSHSVIEKGQTVTLRCDPISGHDNLYWYRRVMGKEIKFLLHFVKESKQDESGMPNNRFLAERTGGTYSTLKVQPAELEDSGVYFCASSQEGKGLAGGGNTQYFGPGTRLTVL.